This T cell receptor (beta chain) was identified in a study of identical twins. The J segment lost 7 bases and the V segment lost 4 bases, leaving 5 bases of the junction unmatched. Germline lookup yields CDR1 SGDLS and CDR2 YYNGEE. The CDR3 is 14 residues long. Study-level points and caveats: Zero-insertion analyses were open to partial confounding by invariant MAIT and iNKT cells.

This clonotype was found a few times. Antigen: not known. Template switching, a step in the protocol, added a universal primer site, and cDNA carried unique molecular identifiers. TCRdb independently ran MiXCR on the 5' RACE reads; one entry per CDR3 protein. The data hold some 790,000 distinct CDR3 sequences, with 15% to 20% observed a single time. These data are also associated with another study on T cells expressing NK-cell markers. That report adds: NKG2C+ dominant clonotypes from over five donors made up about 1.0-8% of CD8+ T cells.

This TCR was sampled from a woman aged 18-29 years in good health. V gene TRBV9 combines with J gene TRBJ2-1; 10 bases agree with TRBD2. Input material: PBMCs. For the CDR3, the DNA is TGTGCCAGCAGCACCGGACTAGCGGAGAATGAGCAGTTCTTC. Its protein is CASSTGLAENEQFF.